The source of this T cell receptor (beta chain) is a study of control samples from healthy donors and cancer patients. Germline V gene data show CDR1 as GTSNPN and CDR2 as SVGIG (reference sequence). After removal of 0 bases from V and 3 bases from J, the junction contained 7 bases not matched to a gene. This CDR3 contains 15 residues. Sequencing was performed with immunoSEQ multiplex PCR; in TCRdb, only in-frame clones are kept and a portion is missing. The sample lists about 86,000 clones; roughly nine tenths were seen once. Source material: PBMCs. The rearrangement uses TRBV30 and TRBJ2-5; 7 bases match TRBD1. The TCR sequence derives from a woman aged 45 to 65 with colorectal cancer. The DNA for the CDR3 is TGTGCCTGGAGTGTACCGGGGACAGAGAAAGAGACCCAGTACTTC. Protein: CAWSVPGTEKETQYF.